The source of this T cell receptor (beta chain) is a study of blood T cells in healthy people across ages. The authors ran a second PCR of about 7 to 12 cycles using a sample-barcoded 5' primer and a J-beta primer mix. Each CDR3 protein is one row after TCRdb ran MiXCR on the 5' RACE reads. This table holds around 1.7 million distinct CDR3 sequences, approximately 28% found once. This CDR3 region has 14 residues. Trimming removed 7 bases at V and 6 bases at J, with 17 bases between. Donors were healthy Caucasian individuals from Russia aged about 6 to 100. The sequenced sample consisted of blood. The chain has TRBV12-3 or TRBV12-4 and TRBJ2-3; the D gene could be TRBD1 or TRBD2 (7 bases each). The clonotype comes from a woman aged 25 to 39 in good health. The DNA for the CDR3 is TGTGCCAGCATCAGGGGGGGGGCGCCCGATACGCAGTATTTT. Protein product: CASIRGGAPDTQYF.